Below, one T cell receptor (beta chain) is given with its context. This CDR3 has 15 amino acids. Germline CDR1 is DFQATT and CDR2 is SNEGSKA (reference sequence). V shed 1 base, J shed 4 bases, and the junction held 5 bases outside the gene matches. This sample was taken from a study of blood T cells in healthy people across ages. For the second PCR, which ran for roughly 6 to 12 cycles, a sample-barcoded 5' primer and a J-beta primer mix were used. TCRdb passed the 5' RACE reads through MiXCR, listing each CDR3 protein once. The sample shows 650,000 to 800,000 distinct CDR3 sequences, about 42% of them seen only once.

The genes are TRBV20-1 and TRBJ2-1; TRBD2 aligns across 9 bases. This receptor was obtained from a man in his fifties or sixties in good health. Sequencing was performed on blood. The DNA for the CDR3 is TGCAGTGCTAGAGGGGCCAGCGGGGGGTACAATGAGCAGTTCTTC. Translating it yields CSARGASGGYNEQFF.